This T cell receptor beta chain is drawn from a study of T cells in localized non-small cell lung cancer. The protocol was immunoSEQ multiplex PCR, while the TCRdb copy is restricted to in-frame clones and leaves out a portion. The table shows around 26,000 clones, with 70% to 90% occurring only once. CDR1 is SGHRS, CDR2 YFSETQ, per germline. The CDR3 extends over 15 amino acids. Germline trimming cut 4 bases from V and 7 bases from J; bases unmatched to any gene: 5. Overall study findings and caveats: Since sequencing was restricted to only one region of the tumor, intratumor heterogeneity remains a possibility. Appearing in adjacent lung were a median about 50 of the top 100 tumor clones.

Concerning this clone: Antigen unknown.

This rearrangement joins TRBV5-1 to TRBJ1-6; 10 positions agree with TRBD1. Source: peripheral blood, taken before any cancer treatment. This TCR came from a female donor of 60 years or more with stage II squamous cell lung carcinoma. The CDR3 bases are TGCGCCAGCAGCCCAGGGACAGGGGAAAATTCACCCCTCCACTTT. This codes for CASSPGTGENSPLHF.